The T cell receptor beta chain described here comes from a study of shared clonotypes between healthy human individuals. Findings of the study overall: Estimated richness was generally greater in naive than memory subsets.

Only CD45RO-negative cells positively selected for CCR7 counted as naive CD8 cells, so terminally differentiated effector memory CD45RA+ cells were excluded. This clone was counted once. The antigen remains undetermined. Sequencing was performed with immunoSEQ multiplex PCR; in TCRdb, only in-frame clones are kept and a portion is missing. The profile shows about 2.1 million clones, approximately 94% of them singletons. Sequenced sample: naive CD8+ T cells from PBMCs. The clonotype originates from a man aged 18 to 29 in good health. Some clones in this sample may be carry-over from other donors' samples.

The CDR3 loop is CASSQDGRAGEGDTQYF. The CDR3 DNA is TGTGCCAGCAGCCAAGATGGCAGAGCGGGAGAGGGAGATACGCAGTATTTT. The chain links TRBV4-2 to TRBJ2-3; 8 bases map to TRBD2. V shed 0 bases and J 5 bases; nucleotides not matched to a gene: 10. The CDR3 totals 17 residues. Germline V CDR1 and CDR2: LGHNA, YNFKEQ.